The 25 T cell receptor beta chains below come from one sample, sequenced in a study of monozygotic twins with inflammatory bowel disease. Reprocessing the 5' RACE reads, TCRdb reports a single entry for every CDR3 protein and omits DNA. Its listing shows 300,000 to 450,000 distinct CDR3 sequences. Specimen: blood. The receptors were sampled from a human donor with ulcerative colitis or Crohn's disease, or a healthy co-twin of an affected twin (not recorded which).

V and J are TRBV30 and TRBJ2-7; TCRdb gives TRBD1 as the D gene, but with no DNA this cannot be confirmed. Germline loops: CDR1 GTSNPN, CDR2 SVGIG (reference sequence). The CDR3 totals 13 residues. The CDR3: CGYKGGTGYEQYF.

The V gene is TRBV20-1, the J gene TRBJ2-3; with no DNA, the TCRdb D assignment of TRBD2 cannot be verified. This CDR3 comprises 21 residues. CDR1 is DFQATT and CDR2 is SNEGSKA in the germline V gene (reference sequence). This CDR3 is CSAILTDLASREWIGADTQYF.

The chain couples TRBV7-2 to TRBJ1-2; TCRdb selects TRBD1, and the lack of DNA leaves this call unchecked. The CDR3 length is 13 residues. The germline V gene has CDR1 SGHTA and CDR2 FQGNSA. CDR3 protein: CASSADRDYGYTF.

The chain joins TRBV5-4 to TRBJ2-1; the TRBD1 assignment by TCRdb is unverifiable without DNA. Germline V gene lookup returns CDR1 SGHNT and CDR2 YYREEE (reference sequence). CDR3 length equals 15 residues. CDR3 amino acids: CASSRSTGSYNEQFF.

The rearrangement uses TRBV24-1 and TRBJ2-3; TCRdb's D gene call, TRBD1, goes unchecked for lack of DNA. Germline CDR1 reads KGHDR; CDR2 reads SFDVKD. The CDR3 is made up of 17 amino acids. This CDR3 reads CATSDPEGGRGKDTQYF.

The CDR3: CASSLTGADTEAFF. The chain joins TRBV7-3 to TRBJ1-1; absent DNA, TCRdb's TRBD1 call cannot be checked. The CDR3 covers 14 residues. CDR1 and CDR2 (germline): SGHTA, FQGTGA.

The gene calls are TRBV6-2 or TRBV6-3 and TRBJ1-1; there is no DNA to check the TCRdb D call of TRBD1. The CDR3 consists of 14 residues. CDR1 and CDR2 (germline): MNHEY, SVGEGT. The chain's CDR3 is CASRTTTQGHEAFF.

The V call is TRBV28, the J call TRBJ2-5; TCRdb proposes TRBD2, but this gene call is untestable without DNA. From germline, CDR1 is MDHEN and CDR2 SYDVKM. The CDR3 spans 14 residues. CDR3 region: CASTVAGNQETQYF.

The genes are TRBV10-3 and TRBJ1-5; TCRdb indicates TRBD1, and absent DNA this call remains unverified. From germline, CDR1 is ENHRY and CDR2 SYGVKD. This CDR3 is built from 15 residues. CDR3 loop: CAISEGGRSNQPQHF.

The CDR3 region is CSASLRVDTGELFF. The rearrangement uses TRBV20-1 and TRBJ2-2. This CDR3 spans 14 amino acids. Germline values: CDR1 DFQATT, CDR2 SNEGSKA (reference sequence).

This chain connects TRBV30 to TRBJ1-1; TCRdb proposes TRBD1, but this gene call is untestable without DNA. The CDR3 is 14 residues long. Germline V lookup: CDR1 GTSNPN, CDR2 SVGIG (reference sequence). CDR3 sequence: CAWSIIQGAAEAFF.

The rearrangement uses TRBV5-1 and TRBJ2-1; TCRdb designates TRBD2, a call that cannot be tested without DNA. From germline, CDR1 is SGHRS and CDR2 YFSETQ. CDR3 length equals 13 residues. CDR3 sequence reads: CASSWRLANEQFF.

The chain links TRBV12-3 or TRBV12-4 to TRBJ2-7; the D call of TRBD1 rests on TCRdb alone, since no DNA is present to check it. CDR3 length: 16 residues. The CDR3 is CASSSRSGHHNYEQYF.

CDR3 sequence: CASRSQGSGYNEQFF. The rearrangement links TRBV6-1 to TRBJ2-1; TCRdb's D call of TRBD1 is untestable without DNA. Germline values: CDR1 MNHNS, CDR2 SASEGT. This CDR3 spans 15 amino acids.

The chain has TRBV12-3 or TRBV12-4 and TRBJ2-5; TCRdb designates TRBD1, a call that cannot be tested without DNA. The CDR3 runs to 14 residues. The CDR3 protein is CASSLDRGTETQYF.

This chain links TRBV5-1 with TRBJ2-1; TCRdb indicates TRBD1, and absent DNA this call remains unverified. CDR1 is SGHRS and CDR2 is YFSETQ in the germline V gene. CDR3 size: 15 residues. This CDR3 reads CASSLAGTGDNEQFF.

The chain employs TRBV9 and TRBJ2-1. Germline V gene data show CDR1 as SGDLS and CDR2 as YYNGEE. The length of the CDR3 is 15 residues. The CDR3 sequence is CASSALVGSYNEQFF.

The genes are TRBV9 and TRBJ2-4; the D gene TCRdb calls, TRBD2, cannot be checked with no DNA. Germline lookup yields CDR1 SGDLS and CDR2 YYNGEE. CDR3 length: 16 amino acids. CDR3 region: CASSVGGSGGKNIQYF.

The CDR3 reads CSARDPDGGAFNQPQHF. The genes are TRBV20-1 and TRBJ1-5. The CDR3 runs to 17 residues. CDR1 DFQATT and CDR2 SNEGSKA come from the germline V gene (reference sequence).

The chain joins TRBV7-2 to TRBJ2-2; TCRdb outputs TRBD1, but without DNA this stays unchecked. Germline V gene sequence: CDR1 SGHTA, CDR2 FQGNSA. The CDR3 is made up of 14 amino acids. The CDR3 loop reads CASSQWGGHGELFF.

The chain combines TRBV4-1 with TRBJ2-7; the D call of TRBD2 rests on TCRdb alone, since no DNA is present to check it. The CDR3 is 15 residues long. CDR1 is MGHRA, CDR2 YSYEKL, per germline. The CDR3 loop reads CASSPLTSATYEQYF.

V gene TRBV15 combines with J gene TRBJ2-7. Germline V gene lookup returns CDR1 LNHNV and CDR2 YYDKDF (reference sequence). CDR3 length: 16 amino acids. CDR3 amino acids: CATSRDSGYFTYDQYF.

V and J are TRBV19 and TRBJ2-1; TCRdb outputs TRBD1, but without DNA this stays unchecked. The germline gives CDR1 LNHDA, CDR2 SQIVND (reference sequence). This CDR3 is built from 15 residues. CDR3 loop: CASSLDRGQGNEQFF.

The chain recombines TRBV5-1 with TRBJ2-3; TCRdb's D gene call, TRBD2, goes unchecked for lack of DNA. The CDR3 is 13 amino acids. Germline V CDR1 and CDR2: SGHRS, YFSETQ. The CDR3 is CASTSGGADTQYF.

The gene calls are TRBV7-2 and TRBJ1-5; TCRdb returns TRBD1, unconfirmable since there is no DNA. Per germline, CDR1 SGHTA and CDR2 FQGNSA. This CDR3 contains 14 residues. The CDR3 loop is CASSRDRVEQPQHF.